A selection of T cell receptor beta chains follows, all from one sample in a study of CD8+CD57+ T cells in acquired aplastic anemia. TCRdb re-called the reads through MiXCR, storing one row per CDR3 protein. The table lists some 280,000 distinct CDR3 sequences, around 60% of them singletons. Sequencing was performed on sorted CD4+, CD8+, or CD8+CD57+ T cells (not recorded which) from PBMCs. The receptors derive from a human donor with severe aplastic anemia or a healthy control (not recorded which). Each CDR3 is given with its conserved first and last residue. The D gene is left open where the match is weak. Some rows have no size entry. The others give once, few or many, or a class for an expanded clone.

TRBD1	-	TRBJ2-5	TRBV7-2	TGTGCCAGCAGCCAGGGGGCGACCCAGTACTTC	CASSQGATQYF
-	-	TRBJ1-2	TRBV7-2	TGTGCCAGCAGCCCCGCGCAGGGAGGCTATGGCTACACCTTC	CASSPAQGGYGYTF
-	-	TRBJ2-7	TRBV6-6	TGTGCCAGCAGTTGGGATACAACCACTCACGAGCAGTACTTC	CASSWDTTTHEQYF
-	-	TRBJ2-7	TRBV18	TGTGCCACAACAGCTGAAAGCTCCTACGAGCAGTACTTC	CATTAESSYEQYF
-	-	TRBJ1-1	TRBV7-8	TGTGCCAGCAGGGGGGAATGGACAGTTAACACTGAAGCTTTCTTT	CASRGEWTVNTEAFF
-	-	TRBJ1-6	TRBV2	TGTGCCAGCAATAAATCTAGTTGGCTGGAGGGGGTAGGTAATTCACCCCTCCGCTTT	CASNKSSWLEGVGNSPLRF
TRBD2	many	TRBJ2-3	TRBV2	TGTGCCAGCAGTGGACCGACTAGCGGGCGCACAGATACGCAGTATTTT	CASSGPTSGRTDTQYF
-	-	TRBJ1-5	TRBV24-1	TGTGCCACCAGGCAGCACGGAGAATGGGATCAGCCCCAGCATTTT	CATRQHGEWDQPQHF
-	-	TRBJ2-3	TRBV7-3	TGTGCCAGCCGCAGGACCAGGGTAGCGTCAGATACGCAGTATTTT	CASRRTRVASDTQYF
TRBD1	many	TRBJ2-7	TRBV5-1	TGCGCCAGCAGCTTGGGACAGGGGGTCGACGAGCAGTACTTC	CASSLGQGVDEQYF
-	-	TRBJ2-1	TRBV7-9	TGTGCCAGCAGCTTAGTCAGGGTGCAGTACAATGAGCAGTTCTTC	CASSLVRVQYNEQFF
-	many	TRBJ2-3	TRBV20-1	TGCAGTGCCTTGGGGGACTTTAGCACAGATACGCAGTATTTT	CSALGDFSTDTQYF
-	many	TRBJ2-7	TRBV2	TGTGCCAGCAGTGATGGCAAAAACTACGAGCAGTACTTC	CASSDGKNYEQYF
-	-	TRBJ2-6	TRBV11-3	TGTGCCAGCAGCTTAGATGACGGGGTCTCTGGGGCCAACGTCCTGACTTTC	CASSLDDGVSGANVLTF
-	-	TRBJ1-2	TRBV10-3	TGTGCCATCAGTGATCCGGGCCTTAGCTCTGGAAACTATGGCTACACTTTC	CAISDPGLSSGNYGYTF
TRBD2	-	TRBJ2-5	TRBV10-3	TGTGCCATCAGACCTGGACTAGCGGGAGGGTCCCGGGAGACCCAGTACTTC	CAIRPGLAGGSRETQYF
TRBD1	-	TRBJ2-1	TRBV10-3	TGTGCCATCAGTGTGGACAGGGCTTACAATGAGCAGTTCTTC	CAISVDRAYNEQFF
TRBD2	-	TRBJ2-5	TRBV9	TGCGCCAGCAGCTCGTCGACTAGCTTACTGGAGACCCAGTACTTC	CASSSSTSLLETQYF
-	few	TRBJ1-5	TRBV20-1	TGCAGTGCTAGGGGAATAGGTCAGCCCCAGCATTTT	CSARGIGQPQHF
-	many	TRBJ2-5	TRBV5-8	TGTGCCAGCAGCGCTACTTCTTGGGGGGAGGAGACCCAGTACTTC	CASSATSWGEETQYF
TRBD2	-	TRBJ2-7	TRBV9	TGTGCCAGCAGCGTTAGTGGGACTAGCGGGTGGGGGGAGCAGTACTTC	CASSVSGTSGWGEQYF
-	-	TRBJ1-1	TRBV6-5	TGTGCCAGCAGTTACGGGGGCGAGGCCGAAGCTTTCTTT	CASSYGGEAEAFF
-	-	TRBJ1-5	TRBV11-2	TGTGCCAGCAGCTTGAAGAAGAATCAGCCCCAGCATTTT	CASSLKKNQPQHF
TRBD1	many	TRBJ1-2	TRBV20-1	TGCAGTGTCCCGGGACAGGGTAGTTATGGCTACACCTTC	CSVPGQGSYGYTF
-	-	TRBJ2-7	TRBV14	TGTGCCAGCAGCCAAGATACACAGGGCGCGCAGTACTTC	CASSQDTQGAQYF
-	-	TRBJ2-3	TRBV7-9	TGCGGGGCGGAGTCTACAGATACGCAGTATTTT	CGAESTDTQYF
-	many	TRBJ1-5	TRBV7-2	TGTGCCAGCAGCTCGGACCATAGCAATCAGCCCCAGCATTTT	CASSSDHSNQPQHF
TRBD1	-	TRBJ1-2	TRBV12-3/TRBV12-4	TGTGCCAGCAGTTCTGACAGGGTCTATGGCTACACCTTC	CASSSDRVYGYTF
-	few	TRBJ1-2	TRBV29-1	TGCAGCGACGATAGGGGTATCTATGGCTACACCTTC	CSDDRGIYGYTF
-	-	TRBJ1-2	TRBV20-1	TGCAGTGCTAGGGATAATGGCTACACCTTC	CSARDNGYTF
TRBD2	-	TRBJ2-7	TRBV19	TGTGCCAGACCACCGGGACTAGCGAGCTACGAGCAGTACTTC	CARPPGLASYEQYF
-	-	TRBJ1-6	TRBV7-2	TGTTCCAGCAGCCAAGGGGGACGGATGGGGTCACCCCTCCACTTT	CSSSQGGRMGSPLHF
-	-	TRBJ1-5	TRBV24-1	TGTGCCAGCAGTTTCGTACGGAATCAGCCCCAGCATTTT	CASSFVRNQPQHF
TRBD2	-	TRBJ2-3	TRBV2	TGTGCCAGCAGTGAGGGGTCTAGCGGGAGGCCCACAGATACGCAGTATTTT	CASSEGSSGRPTDTQYF
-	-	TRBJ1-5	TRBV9	TGTGCCAGCAGCTCCCCCACGGAGGAACGCAATCAGTCCCAGCATTTT	CASSSPTEERNQSQHF
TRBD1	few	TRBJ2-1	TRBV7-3	TGTGCCAGCAGCCGCAGACAGGGGACGTACAATGAGCAGTTCTTC	CASSRRQGTYNEQFF
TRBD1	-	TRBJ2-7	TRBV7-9	TGTGCCAGCAGCTATGGGACAGGGCAGTACTACGAGCAGTACTTC	CASSYGTGQYYEQYF
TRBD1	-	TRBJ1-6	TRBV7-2	TGTGCCAGCAGCTCAAACAGGGGTAGTGGTTCACCCCTCCACTTT	CASSSNRGSGSPLHF
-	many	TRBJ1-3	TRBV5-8	TGTGCCAGCAGCTTGGTCCCAGGCCTCTCTGGAAACACCATATATTTT	CASSLVPGLSGNTIYF
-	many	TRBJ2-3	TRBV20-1	TGCAGTGCTAGACAGGGGGGGTCGGATACGCAGTATTTT	CSARQGGSDTQYF
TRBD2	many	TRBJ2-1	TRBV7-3	TGTGCCAGCACCCCTAGCGGGGGCAATGAGCAGTTCTTC	CASTPSGGNEQFF
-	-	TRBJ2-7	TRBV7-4	TGTGCCAGCAGCTTATCCGACAACTACGAGCAGTACTTC	CASSLSDNYEQYF
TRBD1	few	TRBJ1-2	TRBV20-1	TGCAGTGCCCCAAGGGACAGGGGATACGGCTACACCTTC	CSAPRDRGYGYTF
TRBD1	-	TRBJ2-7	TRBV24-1	TGTGCCACCAGTTGCGGATGGGACAGAGGCTACGAGCAGTACTTC	CATSCGWDRGYEQYF
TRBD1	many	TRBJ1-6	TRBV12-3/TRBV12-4	TGTGCCAGCAGAATGGACAGGGGGCGAAATTCACCCCTCCACTTT	CASRMDRGRNSPLHF
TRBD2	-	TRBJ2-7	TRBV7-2	TGTGCCAGCAGCTCGGGGGGGACCCTAGGCTTCTACGAGCAGTACTTC	CASSSGGTLGFYEQYF
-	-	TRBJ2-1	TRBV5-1	TGCGCCAGCAGCTCCCCGCTTCGGAATGAGCAGTTCTTC	CASSSPLRNEQFF